This T cell receptor (beta chain) emerged from a study of blood T cell repertoires in COVID-19 (dated by TCRdb to about 2020). Turning to the overall study: Samples from collaborators originated in the United States, Italy and Spain and spanned both the acute and convalescent phases of COVID-19. The prospective study material was composed of cDNA or gDNA derived from T cells, B-cell-depleted T cells, or PBMCs. Subjects who had been exposed to COVID-19, were actively infected with it, or had recovered from it provided the deeply sampled blood TCRbeta repertoires that made up the dataset. The repertoires were made available in a free public database intended to serve as a resource for research on the immune response to SARS-CoV-2. Samples came from the ongoing ImmuneRACE study (first 160 participants) plus 1,254 subjects from 6 global collaborators. The sample metadata nearly always contained a de-identified subject ID, COVID-19 status, age in years and sex. Where available, HLA class I and class II types were taken from metadata supplied by the sample provider and were not determined by assay-based typing.

Participants in the prospective study were aged roughly 18 to 95 years, lived in 24 United States geographic areas, and enrolled through a virtual design. Cohort assignment in the prospective study relied on participant-reported clinical history from a screening survey and a study questionnaire. Exposed participants were defined as having been in contact with someone with a PCR-confirmed or clinician-diagnosed COVID-19 case within 2 weeks of study entry. Each participant in the prospective study had whole blood, serum and a nasopharyngeal or oropharyngeal swab collected by mobile phlebotomists. Additional blood draws and questionnaires over an approximately two-month period could optionally be provided by prospective study participants. Before DNA extraction, prospective study blood samples were shipped either frozen or at room temperature. The CDR3 runs 13 residues from the cysteine to the phenylalanine. Only CDR3 DNA is held: 39 bases, read in frame from base 1.

On this clone itself: The antigen it binds to is not known. No clone much larger than this one lies a single base away; base qualities are absent.

General findings and caveats noted by the study authors: The quantity of clinical and demographic metadata differed by source and by participant and was supplied without curation.

TCRbeta CDR3 regions were amplified from genomic DNA using the immunoSEQ Assay, a bias-controlled multiplex PCR. The original pipeline was this. Nucleated cell counts per sample were estimated from amplification of reference gene primers within the assay. To quantify the absolute abundance of each unique TCRbeta CDR3 rearrangement, sequence reads were collapsed and filtered. For each sample, productive Simpson clonality was calculated as the square root of Simpson's diversity index across productive rearrangements. Here the immuneACCESS table is served through TCRdb, limited to in-frame sequences with V and J called. Missing clones are a known gap in these copies; in checked studies unresolved V genes cover under half, and the rest lacks a known reason. Clone size and the V and J calls come from that table; the DNA yielded D and trimming. The sample table shows fewer than 350,000 clones, and around 85% are seen once. Under 2% of the sample is held by the ten biggest clonotypes.

This chain is built from TRBV21-1 and TRBJ1-1; the tabulated D call, TRBD1, remains unverified against the DNA. TRBV21-1 is given as a pseudogene. The source is a young woman who had been exposed to COVID-19. Specimen: PBMCs or T cells enriched from blood (not recorded which). The DNA reads as follows: TGTGCCAGCAGCATGATAGGGGGCCCTGAAGCTTTCTTT. Its product reads: CASSMIGGPEAFF.